The next 8 T cell receptor beta chains were all read from a single sample in a study of T cell repertoires in cytomegalovirus infection. TCRdb itself ran the reads through MiXCR, one entry per CDR3 protein. Of fewer than 700,000 distinct CDR3 sequences listed, 24% are singletons. Source material: CD8+ T cells from PBMCs. The receptors were gathered from a human donor in good health (CMV status not recorded). Some clones in this sample may be carry-over from other donors' samples.

This clonotype appeared a few times. The chain employs TRBV28 and TRBJ2-7; unclear D gene. The CDR3 is made up of 14 amino acids. V shed 5 bases and J shed 4 bases, with 15 bases lying between them. Germline CDR1 reads MDHEN; CDR2 reads SYDVKM. The CDR3 region is CASSLKGRQYEQYV. The CDR3 DNA reads as TGTGCCAGCAGTCTAAAAGGGCGACAATACGAGCAGTACGTC.

The J gene is TRBJ2-1, the V gene TRBV7-3, with D perhaps assigned TRBD1 or TRBD2 (5 bases each). The germline V gene has CDR1 SGHTA and CDR2 FQGTGA. Trimming took off 2 bases at V and 5 bases at J, with 13 bases between the two ends. CDR3 size: 15 residues. CDR3 in amino acids: CASSLGTGTDNEQFF. The CDR3 nucleotides read TGTGCCAGCAGCTTAGGAACCGGGACCGACAATGAGCAGTTCTTC.

A word on this clonotype: The junction departs from the called germline gene at one end, perhaps through a read error. The V and J genes are TRBV6-5 and TRBJ2-7, with 7 bases that match TRBD2. Germline V gene lookup returns CDR1 MNHEY and CDR2 SVGAGI. CDR3 length equals 14 residues. As DNA, the CDR3 is TGTGCCAGCAATTACTCGGGGAGGGTGTACGAGCAGTACTTC. Its protein is CASNYSGRVYEQYF.

Ten or more counts support this clonotype. The chain carries TRBV4-3 and TRBJ2-1, with 12 bases identical to TRBD2. Germline V CDR1 and CDR2: LGHNA, YSLEER. The V and J ends lost 1 base and 6 bases, in that order; junction bases with no gene match: 1. This CDR3 is built from 15 residues. The CDR3 nucleotides are TGCGCCAGCAGCCAAGCACTAGCGGGGGGCAATGAGCAGTTCTTC. Translation: CASSQALAGGNEQFF.

The V gene is TRBV29-1, the J gene TRBJ1-2, with 7 positions matching TRBD1. This CDR3 has 11 amino acids. Trimming cost V 8 bases and J 4 bases; bases outside gene matches: 4. Germline values: CDR1 SQVTM, CDR2 ANQGSEA. The CDR3 spells CSIWDSYGYTF. The CDR3 nucleotides are TGCAGCATTTGGGACAGCTATGGCTACACCTTC.

This clonotype was observed a few times. This rearrangement joins TRBV28 to TRBJ2-6, with D possibly being TRBD2 (6 bases). The V end was cut by 2 bases, the J end by 2 bases, with 16 bases between. The germline V gene has CDR1 MDHEN and CDR2 SYDVKM. This CDR3 has 18 residues. The CDR3 protein is CASSLGAGWRAGANVLTF. The CDR3 DNA reads TGTGCCAGCAGTTTAGGGGCAGGGTGGAGGGCTGGGGCCAACGTCCTGACTTTC.

This clonotype was recorded many times. The chain joins TRBV7-4 to TRBJ1-2; D is possibly TRBD1 (5 bases). Trimming removed 4 bases at V and 4 bases at J, with 16 bases between. There are 15 residues in the CDR3. Germline loops: CDR1 SGHVT, CDR2 SQSDAQ. In DNA, the CDR3 is TGTGCCAGCAGCTCGAACGAGGGGCGTGTCTATGGCTACACCTTC. Translation gives CASSSNEGRVYGYTF.

This clonotype was picked up a small number of times. The CDR3 bases are TGTGCCAGCATTGGGGACAGAGGGGGCATTCAGTACTTC. Protein sequence: CASIGDRGGIQYF. The chain is built from TRBV27 and TRBJ2-4; 7 nucleotides align to TRBD1. The germline gives CDR1 MNHEY, CDR2 SMNVEV (reference sequence). This CDR3 has 13 residues. The V gene end was trimmed by 7 bases and the J gene end by 9 bases; junction bases not matched to a gene: 9.